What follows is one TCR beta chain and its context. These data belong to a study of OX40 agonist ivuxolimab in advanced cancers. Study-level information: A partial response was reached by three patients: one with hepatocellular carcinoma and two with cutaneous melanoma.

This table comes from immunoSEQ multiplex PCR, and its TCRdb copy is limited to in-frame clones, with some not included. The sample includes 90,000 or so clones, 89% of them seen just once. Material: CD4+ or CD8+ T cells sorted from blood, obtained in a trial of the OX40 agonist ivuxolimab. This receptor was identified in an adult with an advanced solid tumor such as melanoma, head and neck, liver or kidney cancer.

As DNA, the CDR3 is TGTGCCAGCCTAATAGGAGGACAGGACTATGGCTACACCTTC. It is translated as CASLIGGQDYGYTF. The chain links TRBV28 to TRBJ1-2, with 7 bases matching TRBD1. The V gene's germline CDR1 is MDHEN and CDR2 SYDVKM. This CDR3 is built from 14 residues. Trimming took 8 bases from V and 3 from J; bases not matched to a gene: 9.